The 5 T cell receptor beta chains in this list originate from one sample, sequenced in a study of naive and memory T cell subsets (dated by TCRdb to about 2017). General study outcomes and caveats: A few larger clonotypes were present in naive repertoires, especially CD8 naive repertoires, and these clonotypes were possibly memory cells re-expressing CD45RA.

Their recognized antigens are unknown. The library was produced with UMI-ligation and nested PCR. TCRdb names Illumina MiSeq as the instrument used. The beta constant-region primer consisted of an equimolar mixture of two oligonucleotides that together covered TRBC1 and TRBC2. Four rounds of PCR, combining the SP2 primer with nested alpha and beta constant-region primers, were used to amplify the ligated cDNA. TCRdb reprocessing: public reads trimmed at Q25 with fastp, clones called with MiXCR, in-frame beta chains kept. When rows share a CDR3 protein, they turn into one entry using the most common DNA and genes. This sample comprises more than 95,000 distinct CDR3 sequences, 13% to 15% of them detected only once. Jointly, the top ten make up 2.8% of the sample. The sample consisted of naive CD8+ T cells from blood. Read against the paper, the sample's cell subset or site label means: naive T cells, CD45RA high CD27+. The receptor source for this set is a human donor in good health.

The chain uses TRBV6-2 or TRBV6-3 and TRBJ1-3, with a tentative D call TRBD1 (5 bases). CDR3 length: 15 residues. The V gene lost 2 bases and the J gene lost 4 bases, with 12 bases spanning the gap. In germline, CDR1 is MNHEY, CDR2 SVGEGT. The CDR3 sequence is CASSYNGQGGNTIYF. CDR3 coding DNA: TGTGCCAGCAGTTACAACGGCCAGGGCGGAAACACCATATATTTT.

This clonotype has just a few counts. The gene calls are TRBV5-6 and TRBJ1-1; 7 nucleotides agree with TRBD1. Germline V gives CDR1 SGHDT, CDR2 YYEEEE. Trimming cost V 4 bases and J 10 bases; bases outside gene matches: 4. The CDR3 is 11 amino acids. The CDR3 loop reads CASSLDRTAFF. In nucleotides, the CDR3 is TGTGCCAGCAGCCTGGACAGGACAGCTTTCTTT.

This clonotype turned up a few times. The rearrangement joins TRBV7-3 to TRBJ2-5; 8 bases align to TRBD2. This CDR3 comprises 14 residues. Trimming removed 1 base from V and 5 bases from J; junction bases left unmatched: 3. The V gene's germline CDR1 is SGHTA and CDR2 FQGTGA. CDR3 DNA sequence: TGTGCCAGCAGCTTAATCGGCGGGGGGGAGACCCAGTACTTC. Protein product: CASSLIGGGETQYF.

This clonotype has ten or more counts. The chain has TRBV29-1 and TRBJ2-7, with TRBD2 matching over 8 bases. Germline CDR1 is SQVTM and CDR2 is ANQGSEA. V gave up 2 bases and J gave up 4 bases; unmatched junction bases: 7. The CDR3 consists of 14 residues. The CDR3 region has the DNA TGCAGCGTTGAATCTGCGGGAGGAGGGTACGAGCAGTACTTC. Encoded protein: CSVESAGGGYEQYF.

This clonotype was recorded a few times. This chain joins TRBV29-1 and TRBJ1-1; D call uncertain. Trimming removed 1 base at V and 4 bases at J, with 13 bases between. The CDR3 is 14 residues long. CDR1 and CDR2 from the germline V gene are SQVTM and ANQGSEA. CDR3 protein: CSVEAGLASTEAFF. The DNA for the CDR3 is TGCAGCGTTGAAGCCGGGCTCGCTAGCACTGAAGCTTTCTTT.